Following are 26 T cell receptor beta chains from one sample sequenced in a study of beta chain features in type 1 diabetes. Points from the study as a whole: All four CD4+ subsets from Type 1 diabetes patients carried moderately but significantly shorter TCRB CDR3s.

Expressed TCRB transcripts were sequenced, since all the RNA that had been isolated was reverse transcribed. TCRdb's copy holds only in-frame clones and misses some; the assay was immunoSEQ multiplex PCR. The table has approximately 160,000 clones, around 63% seen once. These receptors have no identified antigens. Sequencing input: naive CD4+ T cells from blood. The origin of the receptors is a man aged 25-45 years with type 1 diabetes.

The CDR3 reads CASSQGPGPDTQYF. Written as DNA, the CDR3 is TGTGCCAGCAGCCAGGGGCCCGGCCCAGATACGCAGTATTTT. The J gene is TRBJ2-3, the V gene TRBV7-2; TRBD1 is a possible D gene (6 bases). This CDR3 comprises 14 residues. In germline, CDR1 is SGHTA, CDR2 FQGNSA. Trimming pared 5 bases from V and 4 bases from J, leaving 13 bases between.

The chain joins TRBV7-9 to TRBJ2-7, with 7 nucleotides matching TRBD1. Germline V gene data show CDR1 as SEHNR and CDR2 as FQNEAQ (reference sequence). The V and J ends lost 7 bases and 0 bases, in that order; junction bases with no gene match: 3. The CDR3 is made up of 13 amino acids. CDR3 amino acids: CASTGQNSYEQYF. In DNA form, the CDR3 reads TGTGCCAGCACGGGACAGAACTCCTACGAGCAGTACTTC.

This chain links TRBV18 with TRBJ2-1; 8 nucleotides agree with TRBD1. The V gene end was trimmed by 8 bases and the J gene end by 1 base; junction bases not matched to a gene: 1. Germline V gene data show CDR1 as KGHSH and CDR2 as LQKENI. CDR3 length equals 13 residues. The CDR3 here is CASRTGSYNEQFF. In DNA form, the CDR3 reads TGTGCCAGCAGGACAGGGTCCTACAATGAGCAGTTCTTC.

The gene calls are TRBV25-1 and TRBJ2-3, with 9 positions matching TRBD1. Trimming cost V 6 bases and J 3 bases; bases outside gene matches: 7. The CDR3 is 15 amino acids. Germline V gene sequence: CDR1 MGHDK, CDR2 SYGVNS. The CDR3 DNA follows: TGTGCCAGCAGCAGGGGACAGGGAACGACAGATACGCAGTATTTT. Its translation is CASSRGQGTTDTQYF.

In this sample, this clone turned up once. J is TRBJ2-2 and V is TRBV2, with 7 nucleotides matching TRBD1. V was pared by 8 bases and J by 6 bases, with 12 bases of the junction left unmatched. Germline V gene data show CDR1 as SNHLY and CDR2 as FYNNEI. This CDR3 region has 15 residues. This CDR3 reads CASESQGVHSGELFF. The CDR3 DNA sequence: TGTGCCAGCGAGTCCCAGGGGGTTCATTCCGGGGAGCTGTTTTTT. The whole variable domain, filled in from reference TRBV2 and TRBJ2-2, reads EPEVTQTPSHQVTQMGQEVILRCVPISNHLYFYWYRQILGQKVEFLVSFYNNEISEKSEIFDDQFSVERPDGSNFTLKIRSTKLEDSAMYFCASESQGVHSGELFFGEGSRLTVL.

The chain carries TRBV30 and TRBJ1-2; 9 bases align to TRBD1. The germline CDR1 and CDR2 sequences are GTSNPN and SVGIG (reference sequence). CDR3 size: 14 residues. The J segment lost 4 bases and the V segment lost 4 bases, leaving 7 bases of the junction unmatched. CDR3 bases: TGTGCCTGGACCAAGGGACAGGGTCCCTATGGCTACACCTTC. This translates into CAWTKGQGPYGYTF.

In this sample, this clone turned up a few times. The CDR3 is CASSLGDRSYNEQFF. CDR3 nucleotides: TGTGCCAGCAGCTTAGGGGACAGGTCCTACAATGAGCAGTTCTTC. V and J are TRBV13 and TRBJ2-1; TRBD1 matches 7 bases. With V trimmed by 0 bases and J by 1 base, 0 bases remained unmatched. Germline V gene sequence: CDR1 PRHDT, CDR2 FYEKMQ (reference sequence). This CDR3 is built from 15 residues.

This clone has a handful of counts. The J gene is TRBJ2-1, the V gene TRBV9, with 9 bases fitting TRBD1. CDR1 and CDR2 from the germline V gene are SGDLS and YYNGEE. The CDR3 is made up of 14 amino acids. The V and J ends lost 3 bases and 7 bases, in that order; junction bases with no gene match: 5. For the CDR3, the DNA is TGTGCCAGCAGCGGGGACAGGGTTGTGAATGAGCAGTTCTTC. It translates to CASSGDRVVNEQFF.

This chain joins TRBV25-1 and TRBJ1-2, with D unresolved. This CDR3 is 14 amino acids long. V dropped 1 base and J dropped 7 bases, with 13 bases sitting between them. The germline CDR1 and CDR2 sequences are MGHDK and SYGVNS. CDR3 amino acids: CASSEFGRLFGYTF. The CDR3 DNA reads TGTGCCAGCAGTGAATTTGGCAGGCTGTTTGGCTACACCTTC.

This clone came up a few times. Other DNA sequences of this sample code for an identical CDR3. The V call is TRBV29-1, the J call TRBJ2-7; 7 bases match TRBD1. V lost 4 bases, J lost 3 bases, and 3 bases stayed unmatched. This CDR3 has 12 amino acids. Germline assignment: CDR1 SQVTM and CDR2 ANQGSEA. The CDR3 coding sequence is TGCAGCGTTGGACAGGGAGTCTACGAGCAGTACTTC. As protein: CSVGQGVYEQYF.

This rearrangement joins TRBV27 to TRBJ1-2; TRBD1 matches 8 bases. There are 14 residues in the CDR3. The V and J ends lost 4 bases and 4 bases, in that order; junction bases with no gene match: 5. The germline V gene encodes CDR1 MNHEY and CDR2 SMNVEV (reference sequence). CDR3 residues: CASSSWTGSYGYTF. The CDR3 DNA is TGTGCCAGCAGTTCGTGGACAGGGTCCTATGGCTACACCTTC.

This clone has more than one count but fewer than ten. CDR3 DNA: TGTGCCTGGAGTGTTATCAGTAGCAATCAGCCCCAGCATTTT. Encoded protein: CAWSVISSNQPQHF. The chain employs TRBV30 and TRBJ1-5, with unresolved D. CDR1 is GTSNPN and CDR2 is SVGIG in the germline V gene (reference sequence). Trimming removed 0 bases at V and 0 bases at J, with 6 bases between. The CDR3 covers 14 residues.

The chain recombines TRBV11-2 with TRBJ2-7; possible D gene TRBD2, 6 bases. Germline values: CDR1 SGHAT, CDR2 FQNNGV. The V end was cut by 5 bases, the J end by 2 bases, with 19 bases between. The CDR3 has 16 amino acids. The CDR3 bases are TGTGCCAGCAGCCCCTCCCTGGGGACTTGGCCCTACGAGCAGTACTTC. Translated, it gives CASSPSLGTWPYEQYF.

This clone was recorded a few times. The chain uses TRBV5-1 and TRBJ2-3, with unresolved D. Trimming pared 0 bases from V and 5 bases from J, leaving 10 bases between. CDR3 length equals 14 residues. Germline loops: CDR1 SGHRS, CDR2 YFSETQ. CDR3 bases: TGCGCCAGCAGCTTGGCCTGGGCTAAAGATACGCAGTATTTT. The encoded protein is CASSLAWAKDTQYF.

This clone was seen more than once but under ten times. The V call is TRBV29-1, the J call TRBJ1-2; no reliable D call. Germline CDR1 SQVTM, CDR2 ANQGSEA. The CDR3 spans 11 residues. Trimming left V 0 bases short and J 10 bases short, with 9 bases between. DNA for the CDR3: TGCAGCGTTGAAGACCGCGGGGTCTACACCTTC. Its translation is CSVEDRGVYTF.

V usage is TRBV4-3 and J usage is TRBJ2-3; D possibly corresponds to TRBD2 (6 bases). CDR1 and CDR2 (germline): LGHNA, YSLEER. This CDR3 region has 15 residues. Trimming took 2 bases from V and 14 from J, leaving 23 bases between them. As DNA, the CDR3 is TGCGCCAGCAGCCAATCCCTGGGGCAAGGACTACAGTTGTATTTT. Translating gives CASSQSLGQGLQLYF.

This clone was picked up one time. The chain couples TRBV3-1 (or the pseudogene TRBV3-2) to TRBJ2-7; no clear D. The V end was cut by 8 bases, the J end by 8 bases, with 7 bases between. The germline V gene encodes CDR1 LGHDT and CDR2 YNNKEL (reference sequence). The CDR3 covers 9 residues. CDR3 region: CASCPQQYF. CDR3 coding DNA: TGTGCCAGCTGCCCCCAGCAGTACTTC.

CDR3 sequence reads: CASSVEQGHYGYTF. The CDR3 nucleotides are TGTGCCAGCAGCGTAGAACAGGGGCACTATGGCTACACCTTC. The J gene is TRBJ1-2, the V gene TRBV9; 7 bases are shared with TRBD1. In germline, CDR1 is SGDLS, CDR2 YYNGEE. V lost 0 bases, J lost 3 bases, and 2 bases stayed unmatched. The CDR3 totals 14 residues.

V usage is TRBV5-1 and J usage is TRBJ2-7; a possible D gene is TRBD1 (5 bases). Germline CDR1 SGHRS, CDR2 YFSETQ. V was pared by 2 bases and J by 0 bases, with 9 bases between. The CDR3 is 14 residues long. The CDR3 DNA follows: TGCGCCAGCAGCTTCAGCAGGGACTCCTACGAGCAGTACTTC. As protein: CASSFSRDSYEQYF.

The chain carries TRBV7-9 and TRBJ1-1, with D perhaps matching TRBD1 (6 bases). The CDR3 is made up of 17 amino acids. Per the germline V gene, CDR1 is SEHNR and CDR2 is FQNEAQ (reference sequence). Trimming pared 5 bases from V and 3 bases from J, leaving 22 bases between. The CDR3 sequence: CASSVRTPTKGDTEAFF. The CDR3 DNA sequence: TGTGCCAGCAGCGTCAGGACGCCGACCAAGGGGGACACTGAAGCTTTCTTT.

As regards this clone: At the DNA level, this CDR3 is encoded by other sequences in the same sample as well. The chain links TRBV9 to TRBJ2-3; D ambiguous. The germline V and J ends were trimmed by 0 bases and 6 bases, with 5 bases remaining between them. In germline, CDR1 is SGDLS, CDR2 YYNGEE. CDR3 length: 12 residues. The CDR3: CASSVGLDTQYF. The DNA of the CDR3 is TGTGCCAGCAGCGTAGGTTTGGATACGCAGTATTTT.

This chain connects TRBV7-9 to TRBJ2-1, with TRBD1 matching over 8 bases. Trimming cost V 5 bases and J 8 bases; bases outside gene matches: 8. CDR3 length: 14 residues. Germline loops: CDR1 SEHNR, CDR2 FQNEAQ (reference sequence). Here the CDR3 reads CASSQGQGIYEQFF. In nucleotides, the CDR3 is TGTGCCAGCAGCCAAGGACAGGGTATTTATGAGCAGTTCTTC.

The chain employs TRBV29-1 and TRBJ2-5; tentative D call: TRBD2 (5 bases). Deletions cut 4 bases from V and 5 bases from J, with 11 bases between. Germline V gives CDR1 SQVTM, CDR2 ANQGSEA. This CDR3 has 12 amino acids. CDR3 in DNA: TGCAGCGTTGTCGAGAGGGTGGAGACCCAGTACTTC. Its translation: CSVVERVETQYF. Together with reference TRBV29-1 and TRBJ2-5, the CDR3 gives the full variable domain: SAVISQKPSRDICQRGTSLTIQCQVDSQVTMMFWYRQQPGQSLTLIATANQGSEATYESGFVIDKFPISRPNLTFSTLTVSNMSPEDSSIYLCSVVERVETQYFGPGTRLLVL.

V and J are TRBV29-1 and TRBJ2-7; D ambiguous. CDR3 size: 12 residues. The germline V and J ends were trimmed by 1 base and 0 bases, with 4 bases remaining between them. Germline V CDR1 and CDR2: SQVTM, ANQGSEA. Written as DNA, the CDR3 is TGCAGCGTTGAAGGACGCTCCTACGAGCAGTACTTC. This gives the protein CSVEGRSYEQYF.

This chain uses TRBV29-1 with TRBJ2-7; 8 positions agree with TRBD1. The length of the CDR3 is 14 residues. Germline assignment: CDR1 SQVTM and CDR2 ANQGSEA. Losses at the gene ends were 4 bases for V and 3 bases for J; bases not matched to a gene: 8. CDR3: CSVGGQGHYYEQYF. CDR3 DNA: TGCAGCGTTGGCGGACAGGGACACTACTACGAGCAGTACTTC.

The chain recombines TRBV18 with TRBJ2-7; 9 bases agree with TRBD1. V shed 3 bases and J 3 bases; nucleotides not matched to a gene: 6. CDR1 is KGHSH and CDR2 is LQKENI in the germline V gene. This CDR3 has 15 residues. The CDR3 region is CASSPATGGGYEQYF. CDR3 DNA: TGTGCCAGCTCACCCGCGACAGGGGGTGGCTACGAGCAGTACTTC.